In its sample, the clone carrying this T cell receptor (beta chain) was seen a few times. These data belong to a study of blood T cell repertoires in COVID-19. About the study: The United States, Italy and Spain supplied acute and convalescent COVID-19 samples. Sample material is recorded as cDNA or gDNA derived from T cells, B-cell-depleted T cells, or PBMCs.

Original data processing: Amplifying reference gene primers gave estimates of nucleated cell counts. Data came from immunoSEQ multiplex PCR; TCRdb stores just in-frame clones and leaves some out. D and trimming come from the DNA, and the V and J calls and clone size come from that table. The profile shows around 230,000 clones, around 85% of them singletons. The CDR3 loop spans 17 amino acids. The germline V and J ends were trimmed by 1 base and 4 bases, with 18 bases remaining between them. The germline V gene encodes CDR1 MNHEY and CDR2 SVGEGT. Sequencing was done on a sample of peripheral blood. The chain uses TRBV6-2 or TRBV6-3 and TRBJ2-3; tentative D call: TRBD2 (6 bases). The clonotype originates from a man between 45 and 60 years old with COVID-19, enrolled during active disease. The CDR3 reads CASSYWPGQGGPDTQYF. The CDR3, as DNA: TGTGCCAGCAGTTACTGGCCAGGGCAGGGAGGCCCAGATACGCAGTATTTT.